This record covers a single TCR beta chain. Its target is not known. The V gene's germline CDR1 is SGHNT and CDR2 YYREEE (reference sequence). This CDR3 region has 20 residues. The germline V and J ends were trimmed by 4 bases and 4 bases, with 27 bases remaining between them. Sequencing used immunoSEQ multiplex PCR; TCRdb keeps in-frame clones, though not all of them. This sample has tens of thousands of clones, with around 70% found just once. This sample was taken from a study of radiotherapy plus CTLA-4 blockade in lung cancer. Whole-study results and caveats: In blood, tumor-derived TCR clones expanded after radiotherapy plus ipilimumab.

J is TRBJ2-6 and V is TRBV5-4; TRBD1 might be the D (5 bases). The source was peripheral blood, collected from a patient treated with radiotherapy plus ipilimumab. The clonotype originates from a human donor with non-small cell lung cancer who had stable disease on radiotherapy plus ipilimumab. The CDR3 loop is CASSPNWFRQIGRGANVLTF. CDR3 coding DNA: TGTGCCAGCAGCCCTAACTGGTTTAGACAGATCGGAAGGGGGGCCAACGTCCTGACTTTC.